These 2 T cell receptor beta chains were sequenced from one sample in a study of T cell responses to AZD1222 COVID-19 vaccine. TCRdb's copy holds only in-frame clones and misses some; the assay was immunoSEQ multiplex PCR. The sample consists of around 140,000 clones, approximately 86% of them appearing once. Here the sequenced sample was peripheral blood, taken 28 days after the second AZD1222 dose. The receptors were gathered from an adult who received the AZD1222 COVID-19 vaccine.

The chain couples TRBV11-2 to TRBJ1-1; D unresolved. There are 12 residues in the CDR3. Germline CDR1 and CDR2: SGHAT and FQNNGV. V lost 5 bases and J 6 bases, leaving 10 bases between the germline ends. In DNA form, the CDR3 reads TGTGCCAGCAGCCTCCACTCTTCTGAAGCTTTCTTT. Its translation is CASSLHSSEAFF.

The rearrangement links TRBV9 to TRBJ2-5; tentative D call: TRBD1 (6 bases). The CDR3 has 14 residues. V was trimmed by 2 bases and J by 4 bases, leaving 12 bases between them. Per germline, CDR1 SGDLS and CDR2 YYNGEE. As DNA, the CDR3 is TGTGCCAGCAGCGTTTGGGGGCAGGGAGAGACCCAGTACTTC. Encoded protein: CASSVWGQGETQYF.